Sequencing of this T cell receptor beta chain was carried out in a study of T cells in Graves' hyperthyroidism and ophthalmopathy. Germline V gives CDR1 LGHDT, CDR2 YNNKEL (reference sequence). The CDR3 extends over 14 amino acids. V was trimmed by 6 bases and J by 1 base, leaving 12 bases between them. This clonotype has a count of ten or more. The antigen remains undetermined. Amplified regions were TCR beta CDR3 sequences from RNA transcripts. The HTBI set primed first-round TCR CDR3 RT-PCR. MiXCR was run by TCRdb on the multiplex PCR reads, yielding one entry per CDR3 protein. The sample yields about 740,000 distinct CDR3 sequences, approximately 15% seen once. Study observations and caveats: Ophthalmopathy was told apart from stable hyperthyroidism by a 13 V-J model.

Fresh 10 ml peripheral blood yielded PBMCs. The rearrangement links TRBV3-1 to TRBJ1-1; D unresolved. This receptor was obtained from a woman aged 18-30 years with Graves' hyperthyroidism. Input material: blood. The CDR3 bases are TGTGCCAGCAGACCCCGAGTTGAGAACACTGAAGCTTTCTTT. Translation gives CASRPRVENTEAFF. The complete variable domain, with remaining parts taken from reference TRBV3-1 and TRBJ1-1, reads DTAVSQTPKYLVTQMGNDKSIKCEQNLGHDTMYWYKQDSKKFLKIMFSYNNKELIINETVPNRFSPKSPDKAHLNLHINSLELGDSAVYFCASRPRVENTEAFFGQGTRLTVV.